The clone carrying this T cell receptor (beta chain) was seen only a few times. Generated by immunoSEQ multiplex PCR, the TCRdb table keeps only in-frame clones and is missing some. Here the sample spans some 120,000 clones, about 86% being singletons. The V gene lost 3 bases and the J gene lost 3 bases, with 8 bases spanning the gap. In germline, CDR1 is PRHDT, CDR2 FYEKMQ (reference sequence). This CDR3 is 13 amino acids long. The data are from a study of T cell responses to AZD1222 COVID-19 vaccine. This chain connects TRBV13 to TRBJ1-1; D call uncertain. Sequenced here: peripheral blood, sampled on day 0 of AZD1222 vaccination. This TCR came from an adult in good health. DNA for the CDR3: TGTGCCAGCAGCTTCCGGGTTTACACTGAAGCTTTCTTT. Translating gives CASSFRVYTEAFF.